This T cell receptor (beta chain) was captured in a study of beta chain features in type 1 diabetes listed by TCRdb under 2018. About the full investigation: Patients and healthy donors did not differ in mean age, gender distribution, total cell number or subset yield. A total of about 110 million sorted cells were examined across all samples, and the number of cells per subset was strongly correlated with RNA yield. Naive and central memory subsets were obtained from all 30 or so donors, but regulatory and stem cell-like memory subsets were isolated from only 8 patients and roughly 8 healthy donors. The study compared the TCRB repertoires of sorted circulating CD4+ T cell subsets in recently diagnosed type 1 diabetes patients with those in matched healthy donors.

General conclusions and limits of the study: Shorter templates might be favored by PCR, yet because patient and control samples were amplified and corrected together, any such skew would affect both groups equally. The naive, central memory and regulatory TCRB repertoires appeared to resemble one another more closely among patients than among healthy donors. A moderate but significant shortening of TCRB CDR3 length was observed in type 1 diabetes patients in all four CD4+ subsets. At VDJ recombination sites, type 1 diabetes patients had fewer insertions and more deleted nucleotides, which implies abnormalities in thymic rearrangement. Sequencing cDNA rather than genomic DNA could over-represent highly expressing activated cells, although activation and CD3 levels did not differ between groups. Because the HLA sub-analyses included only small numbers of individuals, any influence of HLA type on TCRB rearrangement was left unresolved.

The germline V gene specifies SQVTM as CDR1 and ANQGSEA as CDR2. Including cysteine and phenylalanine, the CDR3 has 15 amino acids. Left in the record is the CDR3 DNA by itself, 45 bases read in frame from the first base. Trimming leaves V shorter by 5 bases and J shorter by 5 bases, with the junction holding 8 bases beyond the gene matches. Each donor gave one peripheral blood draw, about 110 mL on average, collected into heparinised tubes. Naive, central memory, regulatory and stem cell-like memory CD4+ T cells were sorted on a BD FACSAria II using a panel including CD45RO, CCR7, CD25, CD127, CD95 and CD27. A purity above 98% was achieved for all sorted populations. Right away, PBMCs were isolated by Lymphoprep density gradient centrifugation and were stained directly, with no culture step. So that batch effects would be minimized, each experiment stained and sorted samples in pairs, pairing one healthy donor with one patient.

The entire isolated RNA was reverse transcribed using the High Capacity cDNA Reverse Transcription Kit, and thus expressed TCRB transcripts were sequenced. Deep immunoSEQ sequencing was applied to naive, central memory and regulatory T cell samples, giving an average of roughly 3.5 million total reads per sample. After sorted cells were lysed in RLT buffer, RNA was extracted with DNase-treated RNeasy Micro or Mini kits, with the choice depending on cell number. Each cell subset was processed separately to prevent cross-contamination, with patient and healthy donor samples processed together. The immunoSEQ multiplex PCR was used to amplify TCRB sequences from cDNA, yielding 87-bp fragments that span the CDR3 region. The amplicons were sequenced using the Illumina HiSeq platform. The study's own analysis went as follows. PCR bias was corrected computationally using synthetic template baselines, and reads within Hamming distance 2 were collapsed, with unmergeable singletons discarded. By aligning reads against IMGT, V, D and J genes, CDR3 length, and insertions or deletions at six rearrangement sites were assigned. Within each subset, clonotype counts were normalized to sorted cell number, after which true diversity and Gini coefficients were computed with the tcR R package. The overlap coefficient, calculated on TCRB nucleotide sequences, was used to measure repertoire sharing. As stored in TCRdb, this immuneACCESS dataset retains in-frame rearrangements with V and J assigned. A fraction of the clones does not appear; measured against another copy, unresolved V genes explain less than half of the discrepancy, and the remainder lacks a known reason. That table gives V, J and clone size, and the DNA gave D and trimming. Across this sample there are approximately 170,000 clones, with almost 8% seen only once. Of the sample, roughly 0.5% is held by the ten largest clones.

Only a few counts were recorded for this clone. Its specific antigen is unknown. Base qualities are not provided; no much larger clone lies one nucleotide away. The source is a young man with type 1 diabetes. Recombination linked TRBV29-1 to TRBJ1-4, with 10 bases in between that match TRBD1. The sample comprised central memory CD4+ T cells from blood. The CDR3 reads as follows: CSVRDWTGGNEKLFF. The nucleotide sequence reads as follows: TGCAGCGTTCGCGATTGGACAGGGGGGAATGAAAAACTGTTTTTT.